Below, one T cell receptor beta chain is given with its context. With 0 bases removed from V and 10 bases from J, the gap between germline ends came to 13 bases. This CDR3 is built from 15 residues. Germline CDR1 reads SGHNT; CDR2 reads YENEEA. The sample belongs to a study of blood T cell repertoires in COVID-19. For the study at large: Acute and convalescent COVID-19 specimens originated in the United States, Italy and Spain. Nucleic acid was either cDNA or gDNA, and it came from T cells, B-cell-depleted T cells, or PBMCs.

Original analysis: The authors estimated nucleated cell counts from reference gene primer amplification. The repertoire was sequenced with immunoSEQ multiplex PCR; TCRdb's copy has only in-frame clones and lacks some. V and J calls and clone size are those listed in that table; D and trimming were worked out from the DNA. The sample holds about 190,000 clones; over 75% are singletons and the top ten take approximately 7%. Recruited during active infection, patients (from Seattle) were subsequently followed longitudinally. This receptor was taken from a man older than 75 with COVID-19, enrolled during active disease. This chain links TRBV11-3 with TRBJ1-6; tentative D call: TRBD1 (5 bases). The sequenced material came from peripheral blood. CDR3 DNA sequence: TGTGCCAGCAGCTTAGATTGGCAGGGTGGGTCACCCCTCCACTTT. Translation gives CASSLDWQGGSPLHF.